This T cell receptor beta chain was recovered during a study of blood T cell repertoires in COVID-19. Whole-study context: Sources were T cells, B-cell-depleted T cells, or PBMCs; the material itself was cDNA or gDNA.

Using immunoSEQ multiplex PCR, the repertoire was profiled, and TCRdb retains in-frame clones only, with some absent. The sample lists approximately 120,000 clones; approximately 82% were seen once. The sequencing sample was made of peripheral blood. This TCR derives from a woman older than 75 with active or convalescent COVID-19.

As DNA, the CDR3 is TGTGCCAGCAGCCCAACACTAGCGGGAGTTAGGGAGCAGTACTTC. Translation: CASSPTLAGVREQYF. The chain uses TRBV4-2 and TRBJ2-7; TRBD2 aligns across 11 bases. Germline CDR1 and CDR2: LGHNA and YNFKEQ. V shed 4 bases and J 7 bases; nucleotides not matched to a gene: 9. The length of the CDR3 is 15 residues.